This T cell receptor (beta chain) was profiled in a study of T cell responses to AZD1222 COVID-19 vaccine. Germline V gene lookup returns CDR1 LNHDA and CDR2 SQIVND (reference sequence). Losses at the gene ends were 4 bases for V and 7 bases for J; bases not matched to a gene: 14. The CDR3 spans 17 residues. Here immunoSEQ multiplex PCR was the method, and the copy in TCRdb shows in-frame clones only, minus some. Of 150,000 to 200,000 clones listed, 88% were seen once; the top ten hold roughly 10%. The receptor was derived from an adult who received the AZD1222 COVID-19 vaccine. This chain joins TRBV19 and TRBJ1-5; 9 positions match TRBD1. The sequences come from peripheral blood, collected 28 days after the second AZD1222 dose. Here the CDR3 DNA reads TGTGCCAGTAGTACCCCGACAGGGGGTGGAATAGAGCAGCCCCAGCATTTT. Its translation is CASSTPTGGGIEQPQHF.